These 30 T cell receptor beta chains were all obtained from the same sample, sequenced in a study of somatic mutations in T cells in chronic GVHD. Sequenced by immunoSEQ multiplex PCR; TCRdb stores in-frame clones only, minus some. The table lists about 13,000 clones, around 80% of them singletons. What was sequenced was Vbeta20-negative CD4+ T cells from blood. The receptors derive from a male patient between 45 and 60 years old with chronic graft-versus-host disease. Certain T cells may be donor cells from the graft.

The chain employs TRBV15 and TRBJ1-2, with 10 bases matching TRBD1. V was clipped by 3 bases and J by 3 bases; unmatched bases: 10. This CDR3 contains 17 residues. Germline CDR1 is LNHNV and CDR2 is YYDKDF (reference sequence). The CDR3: CATSRGRQGAEDYGYTF. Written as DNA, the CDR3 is TGTGCCACCAGCAGGGGCAGACAGGGGGCAGAGGACTATGGCTACACCTTC.

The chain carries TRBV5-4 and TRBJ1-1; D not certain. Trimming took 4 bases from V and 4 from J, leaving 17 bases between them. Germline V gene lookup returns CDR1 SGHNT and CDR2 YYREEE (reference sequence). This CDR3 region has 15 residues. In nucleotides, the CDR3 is TGTGCCAGCAGCCCCCAAGCCGGAGGGATCACTGAAGCTTTCTTT. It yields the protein CASSPQAGGITEAFF. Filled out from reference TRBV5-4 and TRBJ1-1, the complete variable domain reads ETGVTQSPTHLIKTRGQQVTLRCSSQSGHNTVSWYQQALGQGPQFIFQYYREEENGRGNFPPRFSGLQFPNYSSELNVNALELDDSALYLCASSPQAGGITEAFFGQGTRLTVV.

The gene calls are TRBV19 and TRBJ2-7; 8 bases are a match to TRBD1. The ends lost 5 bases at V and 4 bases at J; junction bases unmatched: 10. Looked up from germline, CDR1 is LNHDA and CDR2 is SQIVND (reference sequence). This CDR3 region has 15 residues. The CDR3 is CASSPPGTGRYEQYF. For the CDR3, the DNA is TGTGCCAGTAGTCCCCCGGGGACAGGTCGGTACGAGCAGTACTTC.

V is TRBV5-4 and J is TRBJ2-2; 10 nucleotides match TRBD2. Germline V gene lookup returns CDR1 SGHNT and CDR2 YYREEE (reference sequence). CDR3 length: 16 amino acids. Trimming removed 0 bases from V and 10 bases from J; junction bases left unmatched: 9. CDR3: CASSLARPSGSAELFF. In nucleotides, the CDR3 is TGTGCCAGCAGCTTGGCCAGACCTAGCGGGAGTGCGGAGCTGTTTTTT.

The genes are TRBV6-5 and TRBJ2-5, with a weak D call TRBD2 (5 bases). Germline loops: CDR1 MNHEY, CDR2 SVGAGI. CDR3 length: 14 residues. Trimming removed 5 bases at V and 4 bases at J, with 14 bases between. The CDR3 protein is CASSELAIGETQYF. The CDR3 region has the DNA TGTGCCAGCAGTGAGCTAGCCATCGGAGAGACCCAGTACTTC.

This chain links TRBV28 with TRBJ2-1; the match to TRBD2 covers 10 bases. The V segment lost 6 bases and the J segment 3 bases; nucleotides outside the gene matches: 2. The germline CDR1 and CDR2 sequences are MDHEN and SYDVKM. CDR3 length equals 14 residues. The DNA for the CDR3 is TGTGCCAGCAGGTTAGCGGGAGGCTACAATGAGCAGTTCTTC. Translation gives CASRLAGGYNEQFF.

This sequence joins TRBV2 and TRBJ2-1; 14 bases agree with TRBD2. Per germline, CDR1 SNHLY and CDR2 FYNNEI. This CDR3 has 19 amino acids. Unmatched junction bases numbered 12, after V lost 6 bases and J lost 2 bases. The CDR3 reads CASSAFVTSGGAPYNEQFF. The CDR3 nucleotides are TGTGCCAGCAGCGCCTTCGTGACTAGCGGGGGGGCTCCCTACAATGAGCAGTTCTTC.

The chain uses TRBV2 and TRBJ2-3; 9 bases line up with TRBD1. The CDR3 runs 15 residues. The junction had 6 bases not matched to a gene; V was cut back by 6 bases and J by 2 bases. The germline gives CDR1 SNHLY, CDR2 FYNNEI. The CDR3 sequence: CASSLGTGITDTQYF. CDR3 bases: TGTGCCAGCAGCTTAGGGACAGGGATCACAGATACGCAGTATTTT.

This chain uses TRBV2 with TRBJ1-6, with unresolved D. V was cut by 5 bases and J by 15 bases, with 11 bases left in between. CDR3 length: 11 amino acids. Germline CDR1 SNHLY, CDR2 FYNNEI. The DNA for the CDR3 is TGTGCCAGCAGTTCTAATCTTGACCTCCACTTT. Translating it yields CASSSNLDLHF.

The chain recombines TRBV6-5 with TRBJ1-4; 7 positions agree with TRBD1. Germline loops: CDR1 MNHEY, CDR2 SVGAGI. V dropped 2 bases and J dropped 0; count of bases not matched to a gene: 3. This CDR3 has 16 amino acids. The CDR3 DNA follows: TGTGCCAGCAGTTACGGTACAGGGGCAACTAATGAAAAACTGTTTTTT. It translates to CASSYGTGATNEKLFF.

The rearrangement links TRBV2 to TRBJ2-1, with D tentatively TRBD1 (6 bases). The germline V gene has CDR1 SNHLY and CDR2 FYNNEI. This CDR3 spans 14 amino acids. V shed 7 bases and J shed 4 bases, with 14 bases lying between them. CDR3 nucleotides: TGTGCCAGCAACCGGGACATATCGTACAATGAGCAGTTCTTC. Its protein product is CASNRDISYNEQFF.

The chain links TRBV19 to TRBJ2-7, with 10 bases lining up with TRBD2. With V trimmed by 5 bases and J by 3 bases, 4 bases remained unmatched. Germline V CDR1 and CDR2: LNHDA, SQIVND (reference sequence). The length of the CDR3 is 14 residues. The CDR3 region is CASSSVAGGYEQYF. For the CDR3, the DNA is TGTGCCAGTAGTTCCGTAGCGGGAGGCTACGAGCAGTACTTC.

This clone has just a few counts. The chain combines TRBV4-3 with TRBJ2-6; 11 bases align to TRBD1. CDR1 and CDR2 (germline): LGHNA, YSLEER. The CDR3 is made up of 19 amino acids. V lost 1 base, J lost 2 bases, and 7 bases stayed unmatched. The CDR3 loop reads CASSQALGQGEAGANVLTF. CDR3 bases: TGCGCCAGCAGCCAAGCTTTGGGACAGGGGGAAGCTGGGGCCAACGTCCTGACTTTC.

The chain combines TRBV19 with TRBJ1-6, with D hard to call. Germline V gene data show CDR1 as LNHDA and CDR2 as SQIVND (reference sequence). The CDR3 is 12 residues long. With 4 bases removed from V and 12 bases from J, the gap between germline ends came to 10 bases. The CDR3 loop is CASSTRPGPLHF. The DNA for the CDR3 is TGTGCCAGTAGTACCAGACCGGGACCCCTCCACTTT.

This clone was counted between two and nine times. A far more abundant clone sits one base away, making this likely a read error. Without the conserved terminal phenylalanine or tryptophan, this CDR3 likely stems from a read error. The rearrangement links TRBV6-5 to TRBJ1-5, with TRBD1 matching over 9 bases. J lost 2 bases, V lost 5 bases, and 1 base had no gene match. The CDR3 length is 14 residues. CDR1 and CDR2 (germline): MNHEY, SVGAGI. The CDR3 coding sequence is TGTGCCAGCAGTACAGGGGGCGGCAATCAGCCCCAGCATTCT. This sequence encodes CASSTGGGNQPQHS.

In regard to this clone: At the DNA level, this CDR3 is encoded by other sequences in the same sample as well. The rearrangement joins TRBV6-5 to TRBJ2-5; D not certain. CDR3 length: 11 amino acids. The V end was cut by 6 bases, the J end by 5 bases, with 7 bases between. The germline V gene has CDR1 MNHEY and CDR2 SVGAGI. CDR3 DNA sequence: TGTGCCAGCAGGACCAGGGAGACCCAGTACTTC. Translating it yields CASRTRETQYF.

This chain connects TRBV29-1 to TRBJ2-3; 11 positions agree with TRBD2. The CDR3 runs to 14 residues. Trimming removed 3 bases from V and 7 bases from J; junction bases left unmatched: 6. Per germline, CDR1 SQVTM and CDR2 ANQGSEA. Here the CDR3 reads CSVERLAGYNTQYF. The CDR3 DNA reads TGCAGCGTTGAGAGACTAGCGGGATATAATACGCAGTATTTT.

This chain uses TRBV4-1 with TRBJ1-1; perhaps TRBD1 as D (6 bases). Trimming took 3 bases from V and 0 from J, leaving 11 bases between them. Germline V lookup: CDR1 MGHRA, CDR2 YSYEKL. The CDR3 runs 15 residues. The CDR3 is CASSQEGTLNTEAFF. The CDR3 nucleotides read TGCGCCAGCAGCCAGGAAGGGACATTGAACACTGAAGCTTTCTTT.

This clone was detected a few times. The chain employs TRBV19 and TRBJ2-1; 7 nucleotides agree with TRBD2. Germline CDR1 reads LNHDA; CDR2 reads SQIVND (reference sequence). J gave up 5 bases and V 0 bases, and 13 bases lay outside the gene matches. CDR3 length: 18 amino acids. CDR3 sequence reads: CASSIDHRSSGRNNEQFF. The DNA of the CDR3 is TGTGCCAGTAGTATAGATCATCGGAGTAGCGGGCGAAACAATGAGCAGTTCTTC.

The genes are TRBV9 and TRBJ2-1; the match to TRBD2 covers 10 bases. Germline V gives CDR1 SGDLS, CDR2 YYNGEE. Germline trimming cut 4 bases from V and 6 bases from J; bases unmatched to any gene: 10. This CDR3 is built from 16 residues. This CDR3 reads CASSKSGTSEANEQFF. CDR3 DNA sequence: TGTGCCAGCAGCAAGTCCGGGACTAGCGAAGCCAATGAGCAGTTCTTC.

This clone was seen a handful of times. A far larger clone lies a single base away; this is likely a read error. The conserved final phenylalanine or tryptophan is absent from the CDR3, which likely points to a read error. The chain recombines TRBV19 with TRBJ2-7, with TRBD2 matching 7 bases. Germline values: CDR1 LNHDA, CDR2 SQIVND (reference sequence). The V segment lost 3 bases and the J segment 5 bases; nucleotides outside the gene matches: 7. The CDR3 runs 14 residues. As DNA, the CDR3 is TGTGCCAGTAGTATGGCGGGAGTCCTCGACGAGCAGTACTAC. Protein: CASSMAGVLDEQYY.

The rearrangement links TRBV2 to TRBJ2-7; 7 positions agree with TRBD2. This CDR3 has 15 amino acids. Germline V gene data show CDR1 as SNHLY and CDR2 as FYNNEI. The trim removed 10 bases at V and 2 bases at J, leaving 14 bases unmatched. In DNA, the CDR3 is TGTGCCACCTGGGGAGGGCTAGATGGGACCTACGAGCAGTACTTC. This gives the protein CATWGGLDGTYEQYF.

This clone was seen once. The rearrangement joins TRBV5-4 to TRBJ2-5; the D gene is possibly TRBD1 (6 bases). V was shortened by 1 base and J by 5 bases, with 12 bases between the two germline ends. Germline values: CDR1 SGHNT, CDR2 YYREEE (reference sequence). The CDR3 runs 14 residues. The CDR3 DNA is TGTGCCAGCAGCTTGCAGGGGCGATGGGAGACCCAGTACTTC. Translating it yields CASSLQGRWETQYF.

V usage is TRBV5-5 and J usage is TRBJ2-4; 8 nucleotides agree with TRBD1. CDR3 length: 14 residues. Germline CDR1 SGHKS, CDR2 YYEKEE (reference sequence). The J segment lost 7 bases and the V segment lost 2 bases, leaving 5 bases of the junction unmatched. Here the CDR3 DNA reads TGTGCCAGCAGCTTACAGGGGGTCAGGAACATTCAGTACTTC. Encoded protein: CASSLQGVRNIQYF.

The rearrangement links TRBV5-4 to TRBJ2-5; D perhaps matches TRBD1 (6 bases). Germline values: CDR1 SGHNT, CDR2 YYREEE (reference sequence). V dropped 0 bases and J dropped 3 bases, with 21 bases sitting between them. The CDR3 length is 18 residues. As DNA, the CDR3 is TGTGCCAGCAGCTTGGTATACGGGGCCCCAAAGGGGGAAGAGACCCAGTACTTC. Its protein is CASSLVYGAPKGEETQYF.

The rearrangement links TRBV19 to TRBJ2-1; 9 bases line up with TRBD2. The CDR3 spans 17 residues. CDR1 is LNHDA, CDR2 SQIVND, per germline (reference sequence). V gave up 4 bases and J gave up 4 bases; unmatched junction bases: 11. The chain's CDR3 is CASSTPGGRARYNEQFF. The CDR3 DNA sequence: TGTGCCAGTAGTACCCCGGGCGGGAGGGCCCGGTACAATGAGCAGTTCTTC.

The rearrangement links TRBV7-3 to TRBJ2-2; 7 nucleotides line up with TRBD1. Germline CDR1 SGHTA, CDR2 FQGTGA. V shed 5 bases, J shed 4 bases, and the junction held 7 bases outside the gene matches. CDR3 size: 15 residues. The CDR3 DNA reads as TGTGCCAGCAGCAGAGACAGGGATTCCACCGGGGAGCTGTTTTTT. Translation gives CASSRDRDSTGELFF.

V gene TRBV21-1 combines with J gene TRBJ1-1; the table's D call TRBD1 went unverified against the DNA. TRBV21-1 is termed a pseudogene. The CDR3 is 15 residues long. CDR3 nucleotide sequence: TGTGCCAGCAGCCCATGGGGGCTTATGAACACTGAAGCTTTCTTT. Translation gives CASSPWGLMNTEAFF.

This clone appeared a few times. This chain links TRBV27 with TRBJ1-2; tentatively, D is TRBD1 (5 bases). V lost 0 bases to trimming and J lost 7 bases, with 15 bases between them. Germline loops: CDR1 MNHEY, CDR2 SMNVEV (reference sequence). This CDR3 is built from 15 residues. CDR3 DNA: TGTGCCAGCAGTTTATCTTCGGCAGGGAAGAGTGGCTACACCTTC. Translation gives CASSLSSAGKSGYTF.

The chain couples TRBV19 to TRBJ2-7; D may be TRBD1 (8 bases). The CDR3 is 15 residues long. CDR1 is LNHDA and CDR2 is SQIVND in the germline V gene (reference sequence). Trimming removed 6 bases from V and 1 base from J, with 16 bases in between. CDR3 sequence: CASSSDRGGSYEQYF. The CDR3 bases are TGTGCCAGTAGCTCCGACAGGGGAGGGTCCTACGAGCAGTACTTC.